This T cell receptor (beta chain) comes out of a study of shared clonotypes between healthy human individuals. Using immunoSEQ multiplex PCR, the repertoire was profiled, and TCRdb retains in-frame clones only, with some absent. Among approximately 1.4 million clones, 95% to 99% were seen once, and the ten largest hold roughly 0.45%. CDR3 length: 21 amino acids. The sample consisted of naive CD4+ T cells sorted from blood. The subset is: CD45RA+ positively selected. The sequence derives from a man aged 25 to 45 in good health. V is TRBV12-2 and J is TRBJ2-3; the D call of TRBD2 is as the table states it, not checked on the DNA. TRBV12-2 is recorded as a pseudogene. CDR3 sequence (DNA): TGTGCAAGTCGCTCGAGGGGGACTAGGGCGGGAGGGCCAGATACGACAGATACGCAGTATTTT. It specifies CASRSRGTRAGGPDTTDTQYF.